These T cell receptor beta chains were read from a single sample in a study of blood T cell repertoires in COVID-19. TCRdb's copy holds only in-frame clones and misses some; the assay was immunoSEQ multiplex PCR. The sample contains around 300,000 clones, around four fifths of which appear only once. The specimen was peripheral blood. These receptors were obtained from a woman between 50 and 59 years old who had recovered from COVID-19. Each CDR3 is given with its conserved first and last residue. The D gene is left open where the match is weak. Rows may omit the clone size; those that give it use once, few, many or a size class.

CDR3 length: 15; J gene: TRBJ2-7; D gene: NA; clone size: NA; V gene: TRBV5-1; CDR3 protein: CASSTGQGGSTEQYF; CDR3 DNA: TGCGCCAGCAGCACCGGACAGGGCGGGAGTACCGAGCAGTACTTC
CDR3 length: 14; J gene: TRBJ1-1; D gene: NA; clone size: many; V gene: TRBV2; CDR3 protein: CASTRAAKNTEAFF; CDR3 DNA: TGTGCCAGCACGAGAGCAGCGAAGAACACTGAAGCTTTCTTT
CDR3 length: 16; J gene: TRBJ2-2; D gene: TRBD2; clone size: NA; V gene: TRBV5-1; CDR3 protein: CASSPLTSLNTGELFF; CDR3 DNA: TGCGCCAGCAGCCCACTGACTAGCCTCAACACCGGGGAGCTGTTTTTT
CDR3 length: 13; J gene: TRBJ1-2; D gene: TRBD1; clone size: NA; V gene: TRBV7-9; CDR3 protein: CASSAGQDYGYTF; CDR3 DNA: TGTGCCAGCAGCGCAGGACAGGACTATGGCTACACCTTC
CDR3 length: 15; J gene: TRBJ2-7; D gene: TRBD1; clone size: NA; V gene: TRBV5-4; CDR3 protein: CASSWGGTGSYEQYF; CDR3 DNA: TGTGCCAGCAGCTGGGGCGGGACAGGGAGTTACGAGCAGTACTTC
CDR3 length: 12; J gene: TRBJ2-3; D gene: NA; clone size: NA; V gene: TRBV5-4; CDR3 protein: CASSLHTDTQYF; CDR3 DNA: TGTGCCAGCAGCTTGCACACAGATACGCAGTATTTT
CDR3 length: 16; J gene: TRBJ1-2; D gene: TRBD1; clone size: NA; V gene: TRBV19; CDR3 protein: CASRYRDRSFVSGYTF; CDR3 DNA: TGTGCCAGTAGATACCGGGACAGATCCTTCGTGAGTGGCTACACCTTC
CDR3 length: 17; J gene: TRBJ2-3; D gene: TRBD2; clone size: NA; V gene: TRBV7-2; CDR3 protein: CASSLGAGDFLTDTQYF; CDR3 DNA: TGTGCCAGCAGCTTAGGGGCGGGGGACTTTCTCACAGATACGCAGTATTTT
CDR3 length: 16; J gene: TRBJ2-1; D gene: TRBD2; clone size: NA; V gene: TRBV9; CDR3 protein: CASSVAGTSGYNEQFF; CDR3 DNA: TGTGCCAGCAGCGTTGCCGGGACTAGCGGGTACAATGAGCAGTTCTTC
CDR3 length: 13; J gene: TRBJ1-6; D gene: NA; clone size: NA; V gene: TRBV19; CDR3 protein: CASSIDRYSPLHF; CDR3 DNA: TGTGCCAGTAGTATAGATCGGTATTCACCCCTCCACTTT
CDR3 length: 14; J gene: TRBJ2-3; D gene: TRBD2; clone size: NA; V gene: TRBV20-1; CDR3 protein: CSASSGTSPYTQYF; CDR3 DNA: TGCAGTGCTAGTTCGGGGACTAGTCCTTATACGCAGTATTTT
CDR3 length: 16; J gene: TRBJ2-1; D gene: TRBD1; clone size: NA; V gene: TRBV7-8; CDR3 protein: CASSPKTGGAYNEQFF; CDR3 DNA: TGTGCCAGCAGCCCAAAGACAGGGGGCGCGTACAATGAGCAGTTCTTC
CDR3 length: 15; J gene: TRBJ1-1; D gene: NA; clone size: few; V gene: TRBV27; CDR3 protein: CASSFIQGGYTEAFF; CDR3 DNA: TGTGCCAGCAGTTTTATACAGGGTGGGTACACTGAAGCTTTCTTT
CDR3 length: 12; J gene: TRBJ1-2; D gene: NA; clone size: medium-sized; V gene: TRBV19; CDR3 protein: CASTQGGEGYTF; CDR3 DNA: TGTGCCAGTACACAGGGTGGCGAGGGCTACACCTTC
CDR3 length: 14; J gene: TRBJ1-6; D gene: NA; clone size: NA; V gene: TRBV9; CDR3 protein: CASSEVASNSPLHF; CDR3 DNA: TGTGCCAGCAGCGAAGTGGCAAGTAATTCACCCCTCCACTTT
CDR3 length: 14; J gene: TRBJ1-5; D gene: TRBD1; clone size: NA; V gene: TRBV7-8; CDR3 protein: CASSLDRGGQPQHF; CDR3 DNA: TGTGCCAGCAGCTTGGACAGGGGTGGACAGCCCCAGCATTTT
CDR3 length: 13; J gene: TRBJ2-1; D gene: NA; clone size: NA; V gene: TRBV6-5; CDR3 protein: CASSYSGRSEQFF; CDR3 DNA: TGTGCCAGCAGTTACTCGGGCCGTAGTGAGCAGTTCTTC
CDR3 length: 14; J gene: TRBJ2-1; D gene: TRBD2; clone size: NA; V gene: TRBV2; CDR3 protein: CASRRTSVYNEQFF; CDR3 DNA: TGTGCCAGCAGGAGGACTAGCGTCTACAATGAGCAGTTCTTC
CDR3 length: 15; J gene: TRBJ1-3; D gene: NA; clone size: NA; V gene: TRBV7-9; CDR3 protein: CASSLAHRAGNTIYF; CDR3 DNA: TGTGCCAGCAGCTTAGCGCACAGAGCTGGAAACACCATATATTTT
CDR3 length: 13; J gene: TRBJ1-2; D gene: TRBD1; clone size: once; V gene: TRBV28; CDR3 protein: CASSLGQDPGYTF; CDR3 DNA: TGTGCCAGCAGTCTCGGACAGGACCCTGGCTACACCTTC
CDR3 length: 17; J gene: TRBJ1-1; D gene: TRBD1; clone size: NA; V gene: TRBV5-1; CDR3 protein: CASSFATGWDMNTEAFF; CDR3 DNA: TGCGCCAGCAGCTTCGCGACAGGGTGGGACATGAACACTGAAGCTTTCTTT
CDR3 length: 15; J gene: TRBJ2-7; D gene: TRBD2; clone size: few; V gene: TRBV3-1/TRBV3-2; CDR3 protein: CASSPRRAGVYEQYF; CDR3 DNA: TGTGCCAGCAGCCCACGGAGGGCGGGGGTCTACGAGCAGTACTTC
CDR3 length: 13; J gene: TRBJ1-1; D gene: NA; clone size: once; V gene: TRBV5-1; CDR3 protein: CASSLQANTEAFF; CDR3 DNA: TGCGCCAGCAGCTTGCAAGCGAACACTGAAGCTTTCTTT
CDR3 length: 16; J gene: TRBJ1-3; D gene: TRBD1; clone size: NA; V gene: TRBV2; CDR3 protein: CASSLRTGGGGGTIYF; CDR3 DNA: TGTGCCAGCAGCCTTCGGACAGGGGGGGGTGGAGGCACCATATATTTT
CDR3 length: 15; J gene: TRBJ1-2; D gene: TRBD1; clone size: NA; V gene: TRBV28; CDR3 protein: CASRGQGSGPYGYTF; CDR3 DNA: TGTGCCAGCAGAGGACAGGGAAGTGGTCCCTATGGCTACACCTTC
CDR3 length: 14; J gene: TRBJ2-7; D gene: NA; clone size: NA; V gene: TRBV28; CDR3 protein: CASSQQGPSYEQYF; CDR3 DNA: TGTGCCAGCAGTCAACAGGGACCTTCCTACGAGCAGTACTTC
CDR3 length: 17; J gene: TRBJ1-5; D gene: TRBD1; clone size: NA; V gene: TRBV15; CDR3 protein: CATSNGQAIWDNQPQHF; CDR3 DNA: TGTGCCACCAGCAACGGACAGGCCATTTGGGACAATCAGCCCCAGCATTTT
CDR3 length: 15; J gene: TRBJ2-3; D gene: TRBD2; clone size: NA; V gene: TRBV5-1; CDR3 protein: CASSRLAGNTDTQYF; CDR3 DNA: TGCGCCAGCAGCCGACTAGCGGGGAACACAGATACGCAGTATTTT
CDR3 length: 12; J gene: TRBJ1-1; D gene: NA; clone size: once; V gene: TRBV10-3; CDR3 protein: CAISESNQAAFF; CDR3 DNA: TGTGCCATCAGTGAGTCGAACCAGGCGGCTTTCTTT
CDR3 length: 16; J gene: TRBJ2-6; D gene: NA; clone size: NA; V gene: TRBV28; CDR3 protein: CASRRQPSSGANVLTF; CDR3 DNA: TGTGCCAGCAGGAGACAGCCGAGCTCTGGGGCCAACGTCCTGACTTTC
CDR3 length: 11; J gene: TRBJ2-1; D gene: NA; clone size: NA; V gene: TRBV30; CDR3 protein: CAWSYRNEQFF; CDR3 DNA: TGTGCCTGGAGTTATCGGAATGAGCAGTTCTTC
CDR3 length: 14; J gene: TRBJ1-2; D gene: NA; clone size: NA; V gene: TRBV18; CDR3 protein: CASSPTEGNYGYTF; CDR3 DNA: TGTGCCAGCTCACCAACGGAGGGCAACTATGGCTACACCTTC
CDR3 length: 15; J gene: TRBJ1-4; D gene: TRBD1; clone size: few; V gene: TRBV7-2; CDR3 protein: CASSRQGAANEKLFF; CDR3 DNA: TGTGCCAGCAGTCGACAGGGGGCGGCTAATGAAAAACTGTTTTTT
CDR3 length: 14; J gene: TRBJ2-1; D gene: TRBD2; clone size: once; V gene: TRBV6-5; CDR3 protein: CASSRGSSYNEQFF; CDR3 DNA: TGTGCCAGCAGCCGCGGGAGCTCCTACAATGAGCAGTTCTTC
CDR3 length: 16; J gene: TRBJ1-2; D gene: NA; clone size: once; V gene: TRBV5-1; CDR3 protein: CASSLAPAVGAYGYTF; CDR3 DNA: TGCGCCAGCAGCTTGGCCCCGGCGGTTGGGGCCTATGGCTACACCTTC
CDR3 length: 14; J gene: TRBJ2-7; D gene: NA; clone size: NA; V gene: TRBV7-2; CDR3 protein: CASSFSGAAYEQYF; CDR3 DNA: TGTGCCAGCAGCTTTAGCGGTGCTGCCTACGAGCAGTACTTC
CDR3 length: 14; J gene: TRBJ1-1; D gene: NA; clone size: NA; V gene: TRBV6-6; CDR3 protein: CASREQGMNTEAFF; CDR3 DNA: TGTGCCAGCAGGGAACAGGGCATGAACACTGAAGCTTTCTTT
CDR3 length: 15; J gene: TRBJ1-4; D gene: TRBD1; clone size: NA; V gene: TRBV7-9; CDR3 protein: CASSADRGAYEKLFF; CDR3 DNA: TGTGCCAGCAGCGCGGACAGGGGGGCCTATGAAAAACTGTTTTTT
CDR3 length: 15; J gene: TRBJ2-5; D gene: TRBD2; clone size: NA; V gene: TRBV27; CDR3 protein: CASKKTSVYQETQYF; CDR3 DNA: TGTGCCAGCAAGAAGACTAGCGTGTACCAAGAGACCCAGTACTTC
CDR3 length: 14; J gene: TRBJ2-1; D gene: NA; clone size: NA; V gene: TRBV18; CDR3 protein: CASSPPSSYNEQFF; CDR3 DNA: TGTGCCAGCTCACCACCTAGCTCCTACAATGAGCAGTTCTTC
CDR3 length: 14; J gene: TRBJ1-1; D gene: NA; clone size: NA; V gene: TRBV7-2; CDR3 protein: CASSLLGGNTEAFF; CDR3 DNA: TGTGCCAGCAGCTTACTAGGGGGGAACACTGAAGCTTTCTTT
CDR3 length: 17; J gene: TRBJ2-5; D gene: NA; clone size: few; V gene: TRBV4-1; CDR3 protein: CASSQVGQRGSQETQYF; CDR3 DNA: TGCGCCAGCAGCCAAGTCGGACAGAGAGGGTCCCAAGAGACCCAGTACTTC
CDR3 length: 14; J gene: TRBJ1-2; D gene: TRBD1; clone size: NA; V gene: TRBV7-9; CDR3 protein: CASSLGQGFYGYTF; CDR3 DNA: TGTGCCAGCAGCTTGGGACAGGGTTTCTATGGCTACACCTTC
CDR3 length: 16; J gene: TRBJ2-3; D gene: TRBD2; clone size: NA; V gene: TRBV28; CDR3 protein: CASSLVRGGMEDTQYF; CDR3 DNA: TGTGCCAGCAGTTTGGTGCGGGGGGGCATGGAAGATACGCAGTATTTT
CDR3 length: 15; J gene: TRBJ2-2; D gene: NA; clone size: NA; V gene: TRBV18; CDR3 protein: CASSPRAGAAGELFF; CDR3 DNA: TGTGCCAGCTCACCACGGGCAGGGGCGGCCGGGGAGCTGTTTTTT
CDR3 length: 14; J gene: TRBJ1-6; D gene: TRBD1; clone size: NA; V gene: TRBV6-5; CDR3 protein: CASTPDRGDSPLHF; CDR3 DNA: TGTGCCAGCACTCCAGACAGGGGGGATTCACCCCTCCACTTT
CDR3 length: 15; J gene: TRBJ2-7; D gene: TRBD1; clone size: NA; V gene: TRBV9; CDR3 protein: CASSVGNRGRYEQYF; CDR3 DNA: TGTGCCAGCAGCGTAGGGAACAGGGGAAGATACGAGCAGTACTTC
CDR3 length: 17; J gene: TRBJ2-2; D gene: NA; clone size: few; V gene: TRBV4-2; CDR3 protein: CASSQEPSGGGTGELFF; CDR3 DNA: TGTGCCAGCAGCCAAGAACCTTCCGGGGGTGGCACCGGGGAGCTGTTTTTT
CDR3 length: 15; J gene: TRBJ2-1; D gene: TRBD2; clone size: NA; V gene: TRBV19; CDR3 protein: CASRVAGGSYNEQFF; CDR3 DNA: TGTGCCAGTAGGGTAGCGGGAGGTTCCTACAATGAGCAGTTCTTC
CDR3 length: 13; J gene: TRBJ2-3; D gene: NA; clone size: NA; V gene: TRBV24-1; CDR3 protein: CATGVGGTDTQYF; CDR3 DNA: TGTGCCACAGGGGTTGGGGGCACAGATACGCAGTATTTT
CDR3 length: 16; J gene: TRBJ2-7; D gene: TRBD2; clone size: once; V gene: TRBV3-1/TRBV3-2; CDR3 protein: CASSPPAGLAGTTQYF; CDR3 DNA: TGTGCCAGCAGCCCCCCAGCGGGACTAGCGGGGACGACGCAGTACTTC
CDR3 length: 15; J gene: TRBJ1-4; D gene: NA; clone size: NA; V gene: TRBV14; CDR3 protein: CASSPGNWLGEKLFF; CDR3 DNA: TGTGCCAGCAGCCCAGGAAACTGGTTGGGCGAAAAACTGTTTTTT
CDR3 length: 16; J gene: TRBJ2-3; D gene: NA; clone size: NA; V gene: TRBV7-3; CDR3 protein: CASSSGPGGGTDTQYF; CDR3 DNA: TGTGCCAGCAGCTCCGGACCCGGAGGGGGCACAGATACGCAGTATTTT